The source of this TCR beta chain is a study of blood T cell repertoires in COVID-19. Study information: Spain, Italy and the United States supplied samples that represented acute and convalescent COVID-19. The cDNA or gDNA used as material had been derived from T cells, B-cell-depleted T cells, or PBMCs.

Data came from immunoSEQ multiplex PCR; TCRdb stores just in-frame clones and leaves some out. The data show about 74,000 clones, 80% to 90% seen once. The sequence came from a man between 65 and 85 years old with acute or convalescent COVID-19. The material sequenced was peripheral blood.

CDR3 amino acids: CASSLQGGDTQYF. In DNA form, the CDR3 reads TGTGCCAGCAGCCTACAGGGAGGGGATACGCAGTATTTT. The gene calls are TRBV7-3 and TRBJ2-3, with D perhaps matching TRBD2 (7 bases). The CDR3 runs 13 residues. Trimming took 5 bases from V and 6 from J, leaving 12 bases between them. Germline V gives CDR1 SGHTA, CDR2 FQGTGA.